The TCR beta chain described here comes from a study of response to subunit inactivated influenza vaccine (dated by TCRdb to 2016 to 2019). Looking at the study overall: To follow how T cells responded to a trivalent subunit inactivated influenza vaccine, the researchers relied on deep quantitative profiling of the T cell receptor repertoire.

Spanning cysteine to phenylalanine, the CDR3 consists of 15 amino acids. The only DNA kept is the CDR3, 45 bases in frame from the first base. Trimming takes 6 bases off V and 1 base off J; junction bases not matched to a gene: 5. What the research found in general, with its limitations: The authors suggested that each seasonal influenza vaccination may recruit only a limited number of new T cells.

This clonotype appeared many times. What antigen it recognizes has not been identified. Per-base qualities were not stored, and no clone one base away is much larger. Library preparation employed RT-PCR. The sample was run on an Illumina HiSeq 2500. TCRdb cleaned the public reads at Q25 with fastp, built clones with MiXCR and kept in-frame beta chains. Each record represents a unique CDR3 protein, reported with the most common genes and DNA among its rows. Within this sample are over 750,000 distinct CDR3 sequences, with less than 25% of them counted one time only. The top ten clones comprise 10% of the sample.

The TCR comes from a man aged 45 to 65 who received an inactivated influenza vaccine. Donor details come from another sample of the same person, matched by shared clones. The source material was PBMCs from blood, sampled roughly 5 days after vaccination. The chain couples TRBV12-3 or TRBV12-4 to TRBJ2-2, and TRBD1 aligns with 7 junction nucleotides. The nucleotides are TGTGCCAGCAGGGGACGGGACAGGAACACCGGGGAGCTGTTTTTT. Its translation reads: CASRGRDRNTGELFF.